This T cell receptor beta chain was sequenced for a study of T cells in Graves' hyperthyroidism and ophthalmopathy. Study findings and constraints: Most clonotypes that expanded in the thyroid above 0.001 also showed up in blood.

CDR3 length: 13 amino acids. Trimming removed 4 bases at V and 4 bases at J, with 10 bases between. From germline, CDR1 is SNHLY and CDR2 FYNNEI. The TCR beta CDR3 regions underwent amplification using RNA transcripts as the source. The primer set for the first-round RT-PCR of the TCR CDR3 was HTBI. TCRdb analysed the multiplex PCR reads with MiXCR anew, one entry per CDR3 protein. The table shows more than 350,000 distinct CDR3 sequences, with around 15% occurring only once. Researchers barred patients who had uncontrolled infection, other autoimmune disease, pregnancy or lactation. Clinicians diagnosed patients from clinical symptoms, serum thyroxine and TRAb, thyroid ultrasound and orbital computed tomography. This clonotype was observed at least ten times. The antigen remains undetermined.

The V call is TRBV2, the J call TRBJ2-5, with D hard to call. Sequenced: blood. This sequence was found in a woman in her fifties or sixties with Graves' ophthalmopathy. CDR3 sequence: CASSVRRGETQYF. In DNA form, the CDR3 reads TGTGCCAGCAGTGTCCGGAGAGGAGAGACCCAGTACTTC.